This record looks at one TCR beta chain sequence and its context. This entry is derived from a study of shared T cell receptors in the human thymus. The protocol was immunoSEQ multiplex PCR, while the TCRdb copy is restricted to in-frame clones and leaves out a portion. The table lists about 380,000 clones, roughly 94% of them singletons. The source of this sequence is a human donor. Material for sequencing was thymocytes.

This CDR3 is CASSQFLQPQGQGRKDTEAFF. CDR3 nucleotide sequence: TGCGCCAGCAGTCAATTTCTCCAGCCCCAAGGACAGGGGAGGAAGGACACTGAAGCTTTCTTT. The chain employs TRBV23-1 and TRBJ1-1; 9 bases map to TRBD1. TRBV23-1 is flagged as an ORF with uncertain function. CDR3 length: 21 residues. V gave up 1 base and J gave up 3 bases; unmatched junction bases: 21.